This T cell receptor (beta chain) was retrieved from a study of PD-L1 blockade in urothelial cancer. Looking at the study overall: The authors examined blood 3 weeks (second dose) and 6 weeks after treatment start. Counts from blood samples showed a median of 141,255 T cells.

With V trimmed by 7 bases and J by 1 base, 4 bases remained unmatched. CDR1 is ENHRY, CDR2 SYGVKD, per germline. The CDR3 consists of 13 residues. Some clones are missing from TCRdb's copy, which holds only in-frame ones; the method was immunoSEQ multiplex PCR. This table has tens of thousands of clones, 80% to 85% appearing once. Regarding time point: pretreatment peripheral blood. The specimen comprised PBMCs, sampled around atezolizumab (anti-PD-L1) treatment. The chain links TRBV10-3 to TRBJ2-7; 7 nucleotides match TRBD1. This clonotype was sampled from a woman aged 70 to 79 with urothelial cancer. Written as DNA, the CDR3 is TGTGCCATCATGCGACAGGGATCCTACGAGCAGTACTTC. This sequence encodes CAIMRQGSYEQYF.